This T cell receptor (beta chain) was found in a study of shared clonotypes between healthy human individuals. Study-level points and caveats: Sequencing depth was predicted to influence how clonotypes are shared among donors.

Generated by immunoSEQ multiplex PCR, the TCRdb table keeps only in-frame clones and is missing some. The table includes some 740,000 clones, 80% to 95% detected once. CD45RO-negative cells were positively selected for CCR7, leaving out terminally differentiated effector memory CD45RA+ cells. Only a few counts were recorded for this clone. Its specificity is not known. The TCR sequence derives from a man younger than 45 in good health. The sequenced sample was naive CD8+ T cells sorted from blood.

The CDR3 DNA is TGTGCCACAGAAGCAGGGTACCGCGGGAGCAATCAGCCCCAGCATTTT. Translation: CATEAGYRGSNQPQHF. J is TRBJ1-5 and V is TRBV15; TRBD1 is a possible D gene (5 bases). Trimming left V 9 bases short and J 1 base short, with 19 bases between. CDR3 length equals 16 residues. CDR1 is LNHNV and CDR2 is YYDKDF in the germline V gene (reference sequence). Based on the CDR3 plus reference TRBV15 and TRBJ1-5, the full variable domain is DAMVIQNPRYQVTQFGKPVTLSCSQTLNHNVMYWYQQKSSQAPKLLFHYYDKDFNNEADTPDNFQSRRPNTSFCFLDIRSPGLGDTAMYLCATEAGYRGSNQPQHFGDGTRLSIL.